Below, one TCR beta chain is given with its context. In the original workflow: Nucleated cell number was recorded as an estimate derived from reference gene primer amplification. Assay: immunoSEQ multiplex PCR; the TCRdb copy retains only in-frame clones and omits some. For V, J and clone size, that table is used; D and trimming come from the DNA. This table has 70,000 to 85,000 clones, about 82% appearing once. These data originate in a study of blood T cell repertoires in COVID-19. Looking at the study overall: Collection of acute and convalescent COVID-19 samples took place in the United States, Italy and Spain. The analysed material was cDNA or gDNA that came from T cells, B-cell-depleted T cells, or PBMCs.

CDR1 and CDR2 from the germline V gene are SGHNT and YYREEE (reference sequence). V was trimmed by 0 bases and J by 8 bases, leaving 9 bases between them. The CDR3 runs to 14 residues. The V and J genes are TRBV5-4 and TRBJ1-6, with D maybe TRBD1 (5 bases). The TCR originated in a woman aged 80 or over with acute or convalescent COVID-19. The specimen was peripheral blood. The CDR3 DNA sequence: TGTGCCAGCAGCTTGGGCAGGGCACATTCACCCCTCCACTTT. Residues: CASSLGRAHSPLHF.